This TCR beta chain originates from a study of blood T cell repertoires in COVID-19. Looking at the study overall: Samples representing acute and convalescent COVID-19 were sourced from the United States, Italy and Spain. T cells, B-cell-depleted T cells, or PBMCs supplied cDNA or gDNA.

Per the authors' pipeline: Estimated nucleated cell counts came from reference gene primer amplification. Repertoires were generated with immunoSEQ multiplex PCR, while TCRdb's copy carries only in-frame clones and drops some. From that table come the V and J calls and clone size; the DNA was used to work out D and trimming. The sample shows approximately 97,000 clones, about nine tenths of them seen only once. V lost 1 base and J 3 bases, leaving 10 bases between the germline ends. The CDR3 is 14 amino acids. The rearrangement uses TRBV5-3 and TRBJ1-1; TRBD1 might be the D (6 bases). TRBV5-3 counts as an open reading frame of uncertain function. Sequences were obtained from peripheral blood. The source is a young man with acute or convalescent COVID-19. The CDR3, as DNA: TGTGCCAGAAGCTTGCACAGGGAAGACACTGAAGCTTTCTTT. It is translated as CARSLHREDTEAFF.